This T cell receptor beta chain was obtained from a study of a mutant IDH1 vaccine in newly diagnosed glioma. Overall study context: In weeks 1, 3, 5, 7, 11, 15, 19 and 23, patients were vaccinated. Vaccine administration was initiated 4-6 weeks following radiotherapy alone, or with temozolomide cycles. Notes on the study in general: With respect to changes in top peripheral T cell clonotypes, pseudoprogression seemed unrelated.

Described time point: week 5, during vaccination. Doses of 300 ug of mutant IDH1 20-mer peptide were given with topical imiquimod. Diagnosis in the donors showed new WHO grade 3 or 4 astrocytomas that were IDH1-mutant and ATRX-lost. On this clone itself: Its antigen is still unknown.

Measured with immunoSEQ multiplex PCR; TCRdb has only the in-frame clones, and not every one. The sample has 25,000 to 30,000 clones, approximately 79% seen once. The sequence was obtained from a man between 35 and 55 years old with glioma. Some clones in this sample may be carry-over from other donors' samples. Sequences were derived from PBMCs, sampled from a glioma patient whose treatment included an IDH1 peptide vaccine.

The CDR3, as DNA: TGCGCCAGCAGCCCGGTAGGCGGGGGAGAGACCCAGTACTTC. Translating gives CASSPVGGGETQYF. This chain connects TRBV5-1 to TRBJ2-5; 7 positions agree with TRBD2. Germline V gives CDR1 SGHRS, CDR2 YFSETQ. V dropped 4 bases and J dropped 4; count of bases not matched to a gene: 7. The CDR3 runs 14 residues.